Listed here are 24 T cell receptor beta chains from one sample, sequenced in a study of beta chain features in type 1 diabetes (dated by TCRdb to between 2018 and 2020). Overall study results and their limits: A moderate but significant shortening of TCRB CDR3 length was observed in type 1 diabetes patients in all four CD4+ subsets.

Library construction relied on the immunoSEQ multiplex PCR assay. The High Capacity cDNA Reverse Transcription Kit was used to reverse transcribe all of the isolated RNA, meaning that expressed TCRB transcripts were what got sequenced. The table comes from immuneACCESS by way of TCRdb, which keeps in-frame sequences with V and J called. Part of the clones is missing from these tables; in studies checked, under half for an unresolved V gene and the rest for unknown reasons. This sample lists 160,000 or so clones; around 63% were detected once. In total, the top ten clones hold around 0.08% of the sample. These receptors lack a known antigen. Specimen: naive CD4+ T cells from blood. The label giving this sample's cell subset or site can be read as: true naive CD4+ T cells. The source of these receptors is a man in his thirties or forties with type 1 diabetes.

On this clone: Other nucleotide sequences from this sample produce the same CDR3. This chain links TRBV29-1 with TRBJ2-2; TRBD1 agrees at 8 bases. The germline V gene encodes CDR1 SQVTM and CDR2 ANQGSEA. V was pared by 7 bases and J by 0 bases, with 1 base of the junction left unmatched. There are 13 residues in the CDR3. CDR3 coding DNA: TGCAGCGCGGACAGGGCGAACACCGGGGAGCTGTTTTTT. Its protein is CSADRANTGELFF.

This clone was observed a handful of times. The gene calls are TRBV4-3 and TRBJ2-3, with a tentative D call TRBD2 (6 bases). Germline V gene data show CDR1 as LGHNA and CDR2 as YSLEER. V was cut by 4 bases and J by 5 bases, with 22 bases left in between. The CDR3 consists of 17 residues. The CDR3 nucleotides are TGCGCCAGCAGCCGAGGCATCGAAGGGACTCCTCGAGATACGCAGTATTTT. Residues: CASSRGIEGTPRDTQYF.

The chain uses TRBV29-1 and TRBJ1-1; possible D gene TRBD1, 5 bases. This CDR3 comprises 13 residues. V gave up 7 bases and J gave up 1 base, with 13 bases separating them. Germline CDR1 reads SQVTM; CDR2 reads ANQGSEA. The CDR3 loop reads CSGGPTENTEAFF. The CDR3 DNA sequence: TGCAGCGGGGGACCGACAGAGAACACTGAAGCTTTCTTT.

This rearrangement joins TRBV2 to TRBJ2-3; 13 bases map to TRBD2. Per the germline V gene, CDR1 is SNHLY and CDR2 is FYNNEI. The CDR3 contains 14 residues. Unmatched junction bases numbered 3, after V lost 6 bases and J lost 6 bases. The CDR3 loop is CASRGLAGSDTQYF. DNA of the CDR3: TGTGCCAGCAGGGGACTAGCGGGGTCGGATACGCAGTATTTT.

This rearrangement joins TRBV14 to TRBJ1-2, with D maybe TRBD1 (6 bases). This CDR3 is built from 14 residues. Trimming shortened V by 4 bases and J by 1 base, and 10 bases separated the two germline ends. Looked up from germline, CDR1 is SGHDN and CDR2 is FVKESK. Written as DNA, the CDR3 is TGTGCCAGCAGCCCGGGACACTTTAACTATGGCTACACCTTC. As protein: CASSPGHFNYGYTF.

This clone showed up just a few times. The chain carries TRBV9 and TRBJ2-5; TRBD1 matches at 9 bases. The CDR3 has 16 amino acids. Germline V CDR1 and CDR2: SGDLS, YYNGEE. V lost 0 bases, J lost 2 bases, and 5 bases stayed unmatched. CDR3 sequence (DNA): TGTGCCAGCAGCGTAGCTGACAGGGGGGGACAAGAGACCCAGTACTTC. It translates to CASSVADRGGQETQYF.

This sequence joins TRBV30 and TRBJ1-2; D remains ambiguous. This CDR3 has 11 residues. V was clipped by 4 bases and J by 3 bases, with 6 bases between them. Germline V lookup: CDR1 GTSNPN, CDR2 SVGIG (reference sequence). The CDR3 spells CAWNSDYGYTF. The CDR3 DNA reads TGTGCCTGGAATTCGGACTATGGCTACACCTTC.

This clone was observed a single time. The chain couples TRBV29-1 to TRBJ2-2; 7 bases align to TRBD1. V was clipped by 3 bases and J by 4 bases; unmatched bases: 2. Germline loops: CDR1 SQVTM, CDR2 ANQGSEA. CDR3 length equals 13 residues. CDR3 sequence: CSVEGQFTGELFF. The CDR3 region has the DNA TGCAGCGTTGAGGGACAGTTCACCGGGGAGCTGTTTTTT.

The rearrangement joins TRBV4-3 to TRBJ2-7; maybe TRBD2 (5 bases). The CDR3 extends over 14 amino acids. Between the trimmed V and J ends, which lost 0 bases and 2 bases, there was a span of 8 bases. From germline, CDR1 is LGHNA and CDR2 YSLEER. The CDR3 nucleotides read TGCGCCAGCAGCCAAGACACGGAGGCCTACGAGCAGTACTTC. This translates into CASSQDTEAYEQYF.

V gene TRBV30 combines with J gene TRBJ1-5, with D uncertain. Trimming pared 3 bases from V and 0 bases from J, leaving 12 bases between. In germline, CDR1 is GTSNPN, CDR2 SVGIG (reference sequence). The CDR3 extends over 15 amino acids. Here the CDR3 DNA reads TGTGCCTGGAGCCCTAGCCCATATAGCAATCAGCCCCAGCATTTT. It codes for CAWSPSPYSNQPQHF.

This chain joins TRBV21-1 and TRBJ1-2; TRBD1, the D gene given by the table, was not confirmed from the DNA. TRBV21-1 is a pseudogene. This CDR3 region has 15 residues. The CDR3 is CASSQQSGTSYGYTF. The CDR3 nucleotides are TGTGCCAGCAGCCAACAATCCGGGACAAGCTATGGCTACACCTTC.

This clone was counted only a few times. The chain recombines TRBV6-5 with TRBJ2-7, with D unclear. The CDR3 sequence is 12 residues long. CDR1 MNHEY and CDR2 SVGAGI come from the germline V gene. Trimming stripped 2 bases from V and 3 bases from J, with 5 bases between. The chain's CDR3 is CASSYGVYEQYF. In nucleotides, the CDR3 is TGTGCCAGCAGTTACGGGGTCTACGAGCAGTACTTC.

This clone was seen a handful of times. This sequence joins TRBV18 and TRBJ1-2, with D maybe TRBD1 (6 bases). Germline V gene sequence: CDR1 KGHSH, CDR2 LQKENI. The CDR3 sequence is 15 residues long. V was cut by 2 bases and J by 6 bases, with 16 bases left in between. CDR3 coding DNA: TGTGCCAGCTCACCAAATGAGGGGGTATCGGATGGCTACACCTTC. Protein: CASSPNEGVSDGYTF.

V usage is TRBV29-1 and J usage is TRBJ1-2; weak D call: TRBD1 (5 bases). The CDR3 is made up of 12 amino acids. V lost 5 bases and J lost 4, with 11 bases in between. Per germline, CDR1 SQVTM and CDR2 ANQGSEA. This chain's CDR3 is CSVRTTLYGYTF. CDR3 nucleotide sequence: TGCAGCGTTAGGACAACTCTCTATGGCTACACCTTC. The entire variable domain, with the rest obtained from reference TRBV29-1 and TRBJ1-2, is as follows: SAVISQKPSRDICQRGTSLTIQCQVDSQVTMMFWYRQQPGQSLTLIATANQGSEATYESGFVIDKFPISRPNLTFSTLTVSNMSPEDSSIYLCSVRTTLYGYTFGSGTRLTVV.

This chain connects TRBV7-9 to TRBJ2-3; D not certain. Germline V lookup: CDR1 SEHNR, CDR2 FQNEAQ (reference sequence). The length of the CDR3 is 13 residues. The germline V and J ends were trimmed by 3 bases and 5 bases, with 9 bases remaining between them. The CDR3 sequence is CASSFRAVDTQYF. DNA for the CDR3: TGTGCCAGCAGCTTCCGGGCGGTAGATACGCAGTATTTT.

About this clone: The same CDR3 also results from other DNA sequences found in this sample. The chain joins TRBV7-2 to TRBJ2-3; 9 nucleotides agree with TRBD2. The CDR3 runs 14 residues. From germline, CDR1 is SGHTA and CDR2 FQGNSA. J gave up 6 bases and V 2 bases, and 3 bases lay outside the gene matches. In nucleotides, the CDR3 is TGTGCCAGCAGCTTACTAGCGGGGACGGATACGCAGTATTTT. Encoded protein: CASSLLAGTDTQYF.

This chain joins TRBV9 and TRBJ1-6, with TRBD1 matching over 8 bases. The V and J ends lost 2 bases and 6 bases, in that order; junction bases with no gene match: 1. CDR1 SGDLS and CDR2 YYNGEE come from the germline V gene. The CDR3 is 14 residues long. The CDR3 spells CASSVTGGNSPLHF. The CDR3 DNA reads TGTGCCAGCAGCGTCACAGGGGGTAATTCACCCCTCCACTTT.

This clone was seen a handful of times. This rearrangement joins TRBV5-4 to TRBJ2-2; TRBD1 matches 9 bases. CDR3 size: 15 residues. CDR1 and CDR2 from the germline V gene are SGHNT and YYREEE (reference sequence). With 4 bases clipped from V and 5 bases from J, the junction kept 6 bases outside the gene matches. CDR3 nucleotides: TGTGCCAGCAGCGCCGGGACAGGGAAGACCGGGGAGCTGTTTTTT. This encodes CASSAGTGKTGELFF.

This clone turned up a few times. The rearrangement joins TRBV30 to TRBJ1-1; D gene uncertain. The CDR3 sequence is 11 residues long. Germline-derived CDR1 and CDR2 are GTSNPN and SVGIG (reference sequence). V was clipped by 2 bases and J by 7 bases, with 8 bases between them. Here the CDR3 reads CAWSSDLEAFF. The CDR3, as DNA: TGTGCCTGGAGTAGTGACCTTGAAGCTTTCTTT.

The CDR3 spells CASSLTLGETQYF. CDR3 coding DNA: TGCGCCAGCAGCTTGACTCTGGGGGAGACCCAGTACTTC. The V gene is TRBV5-1, the J gene TRBJ2-5; unclear D gene. Germline V gene lookup returns CDR1 SGHRS and CDR2 YFSETQ. CDR3 length: 13 residues. V was clipped by 1 base and J by 5 bases, with 9 bases between them.

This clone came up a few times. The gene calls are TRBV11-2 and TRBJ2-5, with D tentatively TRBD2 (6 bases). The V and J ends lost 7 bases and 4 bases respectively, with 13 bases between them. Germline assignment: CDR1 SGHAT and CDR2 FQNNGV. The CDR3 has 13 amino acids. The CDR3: CASNPWRGETQYF. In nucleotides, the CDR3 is TGTGCCAGCAACCCCTGGAGGGGAGAGACCCAGTACTTC.

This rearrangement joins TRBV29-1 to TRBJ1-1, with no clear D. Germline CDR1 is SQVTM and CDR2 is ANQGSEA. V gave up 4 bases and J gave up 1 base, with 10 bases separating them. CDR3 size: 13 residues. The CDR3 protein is CSVGHYANTEAFF. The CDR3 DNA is TGCAGCGTTGGCCACTACGCGAACACTGAAGCTTTCTTT.

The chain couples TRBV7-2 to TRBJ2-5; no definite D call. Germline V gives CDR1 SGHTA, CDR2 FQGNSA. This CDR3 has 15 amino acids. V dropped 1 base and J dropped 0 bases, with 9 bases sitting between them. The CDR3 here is CASSLGPTHQETQYF. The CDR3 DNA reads TGTGCCAGCAGCTTAGGTCCCACACACCAAGAGACCCAGTACTTC.

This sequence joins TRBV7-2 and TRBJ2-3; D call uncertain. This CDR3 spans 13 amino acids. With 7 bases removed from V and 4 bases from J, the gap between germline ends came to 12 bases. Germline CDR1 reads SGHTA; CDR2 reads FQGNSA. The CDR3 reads CASTNRAADTQYF. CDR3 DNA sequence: TGTGCCAGCACCAATAGGGCTGCAGATACGCAGTATTTT.